The 22 T cell receptor beta chains listed next were all sequenced from one sample in a study of neurological immune-mediated disorders. TCRdb independently ran MiXCR on the 5' RACE reads; one entry per CDR3 protein. Altogether 35,000 to 40,000 distinct CDR3 sequences are present, roughly 2.5% being singletons, with the ten largest covering nearly 2.5%. Sequencing was done on a sample of PBMCs. Receptors originate from a man aged 45-65 years with multiple sclerosis.

This clonotype has just a few counts. This chain uses TRBV6-5 with TRBJ1-1; no definite D call. This CDR3 is built from 13 residues. The germline V and J ends were trimmed by 0 bases and 4 bases, with 6 bases remaining between them. Per germline, CDR1 MNHEY and CDR2 SVGAGI. CDR3 DNA: TGTGCCAGCAGTTACTCGATGGGCACTGAAGCTTTCTTT. Translation: CASSYSMGTEAFF.

There are many counts of this clonotype. The V gene is TRBV7-9, the J gene TRBJ1-1, with D hard to call. The V and J ends lost 3 bases and 1 base respectively, with 9 bases between them. The CDR3 has 14 residues. The germline V gene has CDR1 SEHNR and CDR2 FQNEAQ (reference sequence). The CDR3 loop is CASSLWEENTEAFF. The DNA of the CDR3 is TGTGCCAGCAGCTTGTGGGAGGAGAACACTGAAGCTTTCTTT.

Many counts were recorded for this clonotype. V and J are TRBV5-1 and TRBJ2-7; TRBD1 agrees at 9 bases. The CDR3 sequence is 16 residues long. J gave up 4 bases and V 0 bases, and 8 bases lay outside the gene matches. Germline CDR1 and CDR2: SGHRS and YFSETQ. The CDR3 loop reads CASSLAPGQGMYEQYF. CDR3 in DNA: TGCGCCAGCAGCTTGGCGCCGGGACAGGGTATGTACGAGCAGTACTTC.

The table lists this clonotype with many counts. The chain uses TRBV7-2 and TRBJ2-2, with TRBD1 identical over 8 bases. Trimming removed 5 bases from V and 6 bases from J; junction bases left unmatched: 5. The CDR3 length is 14 residues. In germline, CDR1 is SGHTA, CDR2 FQGNSA. CDR3 nucleotide sequence: TGTGCCAGCAGCCCCAGACAGGGGTCCGGGGAGCTGTTTTTT. Translated: CASSPRQGSGELFF.

This clonotype showed up many times. This chain connects TRBV10-2 to TRBJ2-2; 8 bases fit TRBD2. The V segment lost 6 bases and the J segment 4 bases; nucleotides outside the gene matches: 7. CDR3 length: 15 amino acids. The germline V gene encodes CDR1 WSHSY and CDR2 SAAADI. Here the CDR3 DNA reads TGCGCCAGCAGGAAGCGGGGGTTGAGCACCGGGGAGCTGTTTTTT. As protein: CASRKRGLSTGELFF.

This clonotype was detected only once. The chain uses TRBV19 and TRBJ1-1; D may be TRBD1 (6 bases). The germline V gene encodes CDR1 LNHDA and CDR2 SQIVND (reference sequence). This CDR3 comprises 14 residues. Trimming took 5 bases from V and 0 from J, leaving 10 bases between them. DNA for the CDR3: TGTGCCAGTAGTGTGGGACATCTGAACACTGAAGCTTTCTTT. The encoded protein is CASSVGHLNTEAFF.

The table lists this clonotype with many counts. Here the CDR3 DNA reads TGCAGTGCTGAGGGGATCCGAGAGACCCAGTACTTC. Protein: CSAEGIRETQYF. V and J are TRBV20-1 and TRBJ2-5; D is possibly TRBD1 or TRBD2 (5 bases each). The V end was cut by 5 bases, the J end by 4 bases, with 11 bases between. Germline assignment: CDR1 DFQATT and CDR2 SNEGSKA (reference sequence). The CDR3 is 12 residues long.

Many counts were recorded for this clonotype. The genes are TRBV15 and TRBJ2-5; TRBD1 aligns across 12 bases. This CDR3 has 18 residues. The germline V gene has CDR1 LNHNV and CDR2 YYDKDF (reference sequence). V was clipped by 1 base and J by 4 bases; unmatched bases: 10. CDR3 nucleotide sequence: TGTGCCACCAGCAGAGCGGCCGGGACAGGGGGCTGGTTAGAGACCCAGTACTTC. Its protein is CATSRAAGTGGWLETQYF.

This clonotype was detected ten times or more. The rearrangement joins TRBV5-1 to TRBJ1-2; 7 bases agree with TRBD1. This CDR3 contains 14 residues. Germline-derived CDR1 and CDR2 are SGHRS and YFSETQ. J gave up 3 bases and V 0 bases, and 2 bases lay outside the gene matches. The CDR3 region is CASSLAGTDYGYTF. In nucleotides, the CDR3 is TGCGCCAGCAGCTTGGCCGGGACAGACTATGGCTACACCTTC.

The sample holds many counts of this clonotype. The CDR3 reads CSAREQSLFDEQYF. The CDR3 DNA sequence: TGCAGTGCTAGGGAGCAGTCGTTATTTGACGAGCAGTACTTC. V gene TRBV20-1 combines with J gene TRBJ2-7, with unresolved D. Germline assignment: CDR1 DFQATT and CDR2 SNEGSKA (reference sequence). The CDR3 length is 14 residues. Trimming removed 3 bases from V and 5 bases from J, with 17 bases in between.

In this sample, this clonotype turned up many times. At one of its ends the junction is not consistent with the germline gene, which may arise from a read error. V and J are TRBV4-1 and TRBJ1-5, with D possibly matching TRBD1 (6 bases). The CDR3 loop spans 16 amino acids. CDR1 and CDR2 (germline): MGHRA, YSYEKL. The CDR3 spells CASSQDWPGARQPQNF. CDR3 sequence (DNA): TGCGCCAGCAGCCAAGATTGGCCAGGGGCCCGACAGCCCCAGAATTTT.

This clonotype was seen at least ten times. The V gene is TRBV6-5, the J gene TRBJ1-1; the D gene is possibly TRBD1 (5 bases). The CDR3 extends over 14 amino acids. The germline V gene encodes CDR1 MNHEY and CDR2 SVGAGI. Trimming cost V 6 bases and J 4 bases, with 15 bases left between them. Here the CDR3 reads CASSTDSPGTEAFF. CDR3 sequence (DNA): TGTGCCAGCAGCACCGACAGCCCCGGCACTGAAGCTTTCTTT.

There are many counts of this clonotype. The chain carries TRBV6-6 and TRBJ2-1; no firm D call. V lost 2 bases and J lost 7, with 6 bases in between. CDR3 length: 12 amino acids. From germline, CDR1 is MNHNY and CDR2 SVGAGI (reference sequence). The CDR3 DNA sequence: TGTGCCAGCAGTTACGAGTTGAATGAGCAGTTCTTC. Protein: CASSYELNEQFF.

This clonotype was found many times. The chain has TRBV7-2 and TRBJ2-1; 7 bases line up with TRBD2. In germline, CDR1 is SGHTA, CDR2 FQGNSA. Trimming removed 1 base from V and 4 bases from J; junction bases left unmatched: 4. This CDR3 spans 15 amino acids. CDR3 in DNA: TGTGCCAGCAGCTTAGAAGCGGGGAGGTACAATGAGCAGTTCTTC. This translates into CASSLEAGRYNEQFF. Full variable domain (rest looked up from reference TRBV7-2 and TRBJ2-1): GAGVSQSPSNKVTEKGKDVELRCDPISGHTALYWYRQSLGQGLEFLIYFQGNSAPDKSGLPSDRFSAERTGGSVSTLTIQRTQQEDSAVYLCASSLEAGRYNEQFFGPGTRLTVL.

The chain recombines TRBV5-1 with TRBJ2-7; weak D call: TRBD1 (5 bases). Trimming left V 4 bases short and J 3 bases short, with 14 bases between. The germline V gene has CDR1 SGHRS and CDR2 YFSETQ. CDR3 length: 14 residues. CDR3 nucleotide sequence: TGCGCCAGCAGCCAGGGAAAGGGTGACTACGAGCAGTACTTC. Amino acid sequence: CASSQGKGDYEQYF.

Concerning this clonotype: Since a much larger clone is just one base distant, this may be a read error. V usage is TRBV7-9 and J usage is TRBJ2-2; TRBD1 aligns across 7 bases. V was clipped by 5 bases and J by 7 bases; unmatched bases: 13. The CDR3 totals 16 residues. Per germline, CDR1 SEHNR and CDR2 FQNEAQ (reference sequence). The CDR3 here is CASSTYVTGKNGELFF. The CDR3 DNA reads as TGTGCCAGCAGCACCTATGTGACAGGGAAGAACGGGGAGCTGTTTTTT.

This clonotype was picked up many times. The V call is TRBV5-1, the J call TRBJ2-2; 7 bases match TRBD2. Germline loops: CDR1 SGHRS, CDR2 YFSETQ. This CDR3 has 15 residues. The V gene end was trimmed by 1 base and the J gene end by 1 base; junction bases not matched to a gene: 1. The CDR3 region is CASSLSGENTGELFF. CDR3 DNA sequence: TGCGCCAGCAGCTTGAGCGGGGAGAACACCGGGGAGCTGTTTTTT.

This clonotype has ten or more counts. The genes are TRBV5-1 and TRBJ1-1, with D possibly being TRBD1 (6 bases). The CDR3 is 14 residues long. The V end was cut by 3 bases, the J end by 1 base, with 10 bases between. Germline CDR1 and CDR2: SGHRS and YFSETQ. DNA of the CDR3: TGCGCCAGCAGCTCGGGACAACCGAACACTGAAGCTTTCTTT. Its translation is CASSSGQPNTEAFF.

The genes are TRBV29-1 and TRBJ1-1; 11 bases match TRBD1. The CDR3 contains 16 residues. CDR1 and CDR2 from the germline V gene are SQVTM and ANQGSEA. Trimming at V came to 3 bases and at J to 5 bases, leaving 11 bases not matched to a gene. The CDR3 DNA follows: TGCAGCGTTGACCCAGGACAGGGGGCGGGAGGAACTGAAGCTTTCTTT. This gives the protein CSVDPGQGAGGTEAFF.

Ten or more counts support this clonotype. This chain links TRBV5-5 with TRBJ2-7; 10 nucleotides match TRBD1. Germline trimming cut 0 bases from V and 3 bases from J; bases unmatched to any gene: 6. Germline V lookup: CDR1 SGHKS, CDR2 YYEKEE (reference sequence). The CDR3 extends over 16 amino acids. The CDR3 loop reads CASSLGPGQGFYEQYF. As DNA, the CDR3 is TGTGCCAGCAGCTTGGGCCCGGGACAGGGGTTCTACGAGCAGTACTTC.

This clonotype was picked up a small number of times. Likely a read error: the CDR3 ends without its conserved phenylalanine or tryptophan. This chain connects TRBV3-1 to TRBJ2-6, with D hard to call. The germline V gene encodes CDR1 LGHDT and CDR2 YNNKEL (reference sequence). The CDR3 consists of 13 residues. V was shortened by 6 bases and J by 1 base, with 4 bases between the two germline ends. The CDR3 sequence: CASSLSGANVLTC. The CDR3 region has the DNA TGTGCCAGCAGTCTATCTGGGGCCAACGTCCTGACTTGC.

This clonotype was counted ten times or more. V and J are TRBV7-8 and TRBJ1-4, with D hard to call. Germline V gene data show CDR1 as SGHVS and CDR2 as FQNEAQ. This CDR3 is 14 amino acids long. V dropped 1 base and J dropped 3 bases, with 6 bases sitting between them. The CDR3 coding sequence is TGTGCCAGCAGCTTAGGGTGGTCTAATGAAAAACTGTTTTTT. The encoded protein is CASSLGWSNEKLFF.